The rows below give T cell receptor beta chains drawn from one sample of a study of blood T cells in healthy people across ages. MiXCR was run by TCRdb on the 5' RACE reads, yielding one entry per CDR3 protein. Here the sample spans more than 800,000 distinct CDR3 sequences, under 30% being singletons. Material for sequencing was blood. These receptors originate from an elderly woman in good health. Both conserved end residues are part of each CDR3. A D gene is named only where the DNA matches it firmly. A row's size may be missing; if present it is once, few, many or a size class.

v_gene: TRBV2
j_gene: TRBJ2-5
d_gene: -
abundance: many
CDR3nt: TGTGCCAGCAGTGGGAGTGGGTTCCAAGAGACCCAGTACTTC
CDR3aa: CASSGSGFQETQYF

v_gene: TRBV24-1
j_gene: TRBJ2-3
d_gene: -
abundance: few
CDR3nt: TGTGCCACCAGTGATAGTGGAAGGGGCAACACAGATACGCAGTATTTT
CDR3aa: CATSDSGRGNTDTQYF

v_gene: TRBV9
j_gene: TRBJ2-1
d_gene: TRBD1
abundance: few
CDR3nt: TGTGCCAGCAGCGAAAAACAGGGGGCGTCATACAATGAGCAGTTCTTC
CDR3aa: CASSEKQGASYNEQFF

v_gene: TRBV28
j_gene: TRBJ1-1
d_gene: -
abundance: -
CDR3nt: TGTGCCAGCAGTTCTCCGGGACAATCGAACACTGAAGCTTTCTTT
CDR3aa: CASSSPGQSNTEAFF

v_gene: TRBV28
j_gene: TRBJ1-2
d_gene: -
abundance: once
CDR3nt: TGTGCCAGCATGGTCTTAGGGGGACTCTTTAACTATGGCTACACCTTC
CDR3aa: CASMVLGGLFNYGYTF

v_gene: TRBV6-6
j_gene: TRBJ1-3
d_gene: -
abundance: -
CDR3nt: TGTGCCAGCAGTTACCAGCAGGGGATCTCTGGAAACACCATATATTTT
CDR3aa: CASSYQQGISGNTIYF

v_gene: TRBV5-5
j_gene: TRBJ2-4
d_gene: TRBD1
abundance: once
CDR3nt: TGTGCCAGCAGCCACAGGGGGGACATTCAGTACTTC
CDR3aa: CASSHRGDIQYF

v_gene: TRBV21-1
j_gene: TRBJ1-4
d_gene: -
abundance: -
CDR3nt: TGTGCCAGCAGCCTCCGGCTGGGCACGGGAGGTGAAAAACTGTTTTTT
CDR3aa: CASSLRLGTGGEKLFF

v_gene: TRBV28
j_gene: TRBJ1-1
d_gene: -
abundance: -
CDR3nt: TGTGCCAGCAGCCGGGGGGGGTCCCCGTCGAACACTGAAGCTTTCTTT
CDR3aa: CASSRGGSPSNTEAFF

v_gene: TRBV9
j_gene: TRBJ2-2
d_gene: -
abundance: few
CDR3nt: TGTGCCAGCAGCGTAGTCTACTCCACCGGGGAGCTGTTTTTT
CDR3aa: CASSVVYSTGELFF

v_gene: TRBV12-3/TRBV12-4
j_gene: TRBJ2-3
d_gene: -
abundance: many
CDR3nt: TGTGCCAGCAGTTTAGGTACGGGGTCCCGCACAGATACGCAGTATTTT
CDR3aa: CASSLGTGSRTDTQYF

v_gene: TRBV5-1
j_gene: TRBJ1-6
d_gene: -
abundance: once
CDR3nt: TGCGCCAGCTCCGACAGCCAGCCCTATAATTCACCCCTCCACTTT
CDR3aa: CASSDSQPYNSPLHF

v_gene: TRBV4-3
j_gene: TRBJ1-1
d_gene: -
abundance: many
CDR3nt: TGCGCCAGCAGCCAAGATAGAAACAGGGCCGGGGCTGAAGCTTTCTTT
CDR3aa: CASSQDRNRAGAEAFF

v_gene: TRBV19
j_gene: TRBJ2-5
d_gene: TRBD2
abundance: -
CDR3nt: TGTGCCAGTAGTGGGACTAGCGGGGAACGACCCCAAGAGACCCAGTACTTC
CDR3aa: CASSGTSGERPQETQYF

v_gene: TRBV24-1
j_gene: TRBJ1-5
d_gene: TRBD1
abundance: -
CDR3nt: TGTGCCACCAGTGGAGCCCGGGGACAGGGGGCTACTAGCAATCAGCCCCAGCATTTT
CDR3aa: CATSGARGQGATSNQPQHF

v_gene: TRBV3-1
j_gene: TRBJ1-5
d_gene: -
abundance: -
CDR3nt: TGTGCCAGCAGCCAACGAAATAATCAGCCCCAGCATTTT
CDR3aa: CASSQRNNQPQHF

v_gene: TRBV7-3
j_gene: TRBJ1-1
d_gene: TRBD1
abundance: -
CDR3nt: TGTGCCACCGGACAGGGGCACACTGAAGCTTTCTTT
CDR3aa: CATGQGHTEAFF

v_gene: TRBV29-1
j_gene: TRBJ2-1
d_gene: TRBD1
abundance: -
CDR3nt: TGCAGCGTTGGTGGGACAGGGGGCAAAGGTTACAATGAGCAGTTCTTC
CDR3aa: CSVGGTGGKGYNEQFF

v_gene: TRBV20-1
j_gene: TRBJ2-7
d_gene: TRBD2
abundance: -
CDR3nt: TGCAGTGCTGACCTAGCGGGGAGTCCCGGGAAGCAGTACTTC
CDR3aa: CSADLAGSPGKQYF

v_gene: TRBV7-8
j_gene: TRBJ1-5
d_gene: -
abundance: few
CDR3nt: TGTGCCAGCAGCCCCATGGCTCGTAGCAATCAGCCCCAGCATTTT
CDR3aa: CASSPMARSNQPQHF

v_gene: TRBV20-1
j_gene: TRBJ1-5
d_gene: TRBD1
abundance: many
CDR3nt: TGCAGTGCTTGGGGACAGGGGGAACAGCCCCAGCATTTT
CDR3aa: CSAWGQGEQPQHF

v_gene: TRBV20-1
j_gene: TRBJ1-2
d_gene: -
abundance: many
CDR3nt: TGCAGTGCCACTACGGGGGGTAACTATGGCTACACCTTC
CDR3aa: CSATTGGNYGYTF

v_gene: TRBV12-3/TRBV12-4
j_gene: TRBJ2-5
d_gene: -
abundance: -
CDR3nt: TGTGCCAGCAGTTTAAGCGTAGAGCAAGAGACCCAGTACTTC
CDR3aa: CASSLSVEQETQYF

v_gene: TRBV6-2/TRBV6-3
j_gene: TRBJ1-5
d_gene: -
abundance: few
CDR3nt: TGTGCCAGCAGCTGGGACATAAGGGGATATAGCAATCAGCCCCAGCATTTT
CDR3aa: CASSWDIRGYSNQPQHF

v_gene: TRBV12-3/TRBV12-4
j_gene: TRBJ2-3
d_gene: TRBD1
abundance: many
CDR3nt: TGTGCCAGCAGTAGGGACAGTACGAACACAGATACGCAGTATTTT
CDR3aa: CASSRDSTNTDTQYF

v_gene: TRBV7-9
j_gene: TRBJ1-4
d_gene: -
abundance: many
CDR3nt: TGTGCCAGCAGCTTGGGGGGGGGCAATGAAAAACTGTTTTTT
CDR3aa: CASSLGGGNEKLFF

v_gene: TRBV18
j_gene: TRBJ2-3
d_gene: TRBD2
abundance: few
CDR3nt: TGTGCCAGCTCCCCCAGCGGGGGGTATGGAGATACGCAGTATTTT
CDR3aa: CASSPSGGYGDTQYF

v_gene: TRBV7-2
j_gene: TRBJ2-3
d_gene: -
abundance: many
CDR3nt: TGTGCCAGCAGCTCCCCTCCCGGGGATGTTTCAGATACGCAGTATTTT
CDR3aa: CASSSPPGDVSDTQYF

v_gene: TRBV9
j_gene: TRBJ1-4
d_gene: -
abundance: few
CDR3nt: TGTGCCAGCAGCCGGAGGGGGGGGACCACTAATGAAAAACTGTTTTTT
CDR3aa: CASSRRGGTTNEKLFF

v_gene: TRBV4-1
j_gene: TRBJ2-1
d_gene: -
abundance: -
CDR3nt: TGCGCCAGCAGCCAAGTAGGACTTCCGGGAAATGAGCAGTTCTTC
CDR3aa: CASSQVGLPGNEQFF

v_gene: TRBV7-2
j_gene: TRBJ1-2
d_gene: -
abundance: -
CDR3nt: TGTGCCAGCAGCCAAGGGTGGGCTGGCTACACCTTC
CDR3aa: CASSQGWAGYTF

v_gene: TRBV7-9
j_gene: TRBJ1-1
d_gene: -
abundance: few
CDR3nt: TGTGCCACCTTCCGGGTGAACACTGAAGCTTTCTTT
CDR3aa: CATFRVNTEAFF

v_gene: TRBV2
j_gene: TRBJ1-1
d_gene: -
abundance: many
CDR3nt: TGTGCCAGCAGGAGAGATATGAACACTGAAGCTTTCTTT
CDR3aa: CASRRDMNTEAFF

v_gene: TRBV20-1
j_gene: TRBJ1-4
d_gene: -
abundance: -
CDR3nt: TGCAGTGCTAGAGCTCATAAAGCAACTAATGAAAAACTGTTTTTT
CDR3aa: CSARAHKATNEKLFF

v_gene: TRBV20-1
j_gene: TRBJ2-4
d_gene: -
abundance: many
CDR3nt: TGCAGTGCTACCAAAGGGGGTGGTTCCAAAAACATTCAGTACTTC
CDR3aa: CSATKGGGSKNIQYF

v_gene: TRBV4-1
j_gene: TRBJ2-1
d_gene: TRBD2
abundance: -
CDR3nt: TGCGCCAGCAACCAAGAGGGCGGTTTAGCGGGCTCTTACAATGAGCAGTTCTTC
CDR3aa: CASNQEGGLAGSYNEQFF

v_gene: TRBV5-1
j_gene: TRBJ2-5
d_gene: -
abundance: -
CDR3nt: TGCGCCGGCAGCTTGGTCGGGAAAGAGACCCAGTACTTC
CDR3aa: CAGSLVGKETQYF

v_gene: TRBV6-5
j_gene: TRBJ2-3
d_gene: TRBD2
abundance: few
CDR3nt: TGTGCCAGCAGACTAGCGGGGGCCCTCACAGATACGCAGTATTTT
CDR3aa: CASRLAGALTDTQYF

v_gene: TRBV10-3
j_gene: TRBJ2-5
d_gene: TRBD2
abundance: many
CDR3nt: TGTGCCACCCGGACTAGCGGGGGGGAAGAGACCCAGTACTTC
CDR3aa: CATRTSGGEETQYF

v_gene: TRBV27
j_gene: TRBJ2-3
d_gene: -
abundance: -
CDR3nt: TGTGCCAGCAGCTTGCAGGCGGGCTGGGGAGATACGCAGTATTTT
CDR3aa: CASSLQAGWGDTQYF

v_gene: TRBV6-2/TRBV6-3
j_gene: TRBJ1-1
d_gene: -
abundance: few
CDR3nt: TGTGCCAGCAGTTACTACTTTTTTGGGGATATGAACACTGAAGCTTTCTTT
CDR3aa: CASSYYFFGDMNTEAFF

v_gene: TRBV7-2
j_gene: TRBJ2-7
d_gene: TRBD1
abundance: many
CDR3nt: TGTGCCAGCAGCTTACTATTTCCGGGACAGACGCCCGGGGAGCAGTACTTC
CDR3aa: CASSLLFPGQTPGEQYF

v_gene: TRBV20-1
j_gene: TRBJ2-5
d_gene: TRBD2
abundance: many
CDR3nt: TGCAGTGTTGCCCAAACTAGCGGGGGATTTCAAGAGACCCAGTACTTC
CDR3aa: CSVAQTSGGFQETQYF

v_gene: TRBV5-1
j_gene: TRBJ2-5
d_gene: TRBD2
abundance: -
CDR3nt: TGCGCCAGCAGCTGGGGACTAGCGGGGGGCCGAGCCTCCCAAGAGACCCAGTACTTC
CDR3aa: CASSWGLAGGRASQETQYF

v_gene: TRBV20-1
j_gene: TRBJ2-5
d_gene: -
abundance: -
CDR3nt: TGCAGTGCTAGAGTAGGACGGCTAGGGACCCAGTACTTC
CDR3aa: CSARVGRLGTQYF

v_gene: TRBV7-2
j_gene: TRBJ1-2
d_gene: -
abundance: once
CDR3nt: TGTGCCAGCAGCTTAGATCCGCAGGACGCTAACTATGGCTACACCTTC
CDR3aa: CASSLDPQDANYGYTF

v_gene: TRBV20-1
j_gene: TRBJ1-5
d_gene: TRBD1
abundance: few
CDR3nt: TGCAGTGGCCGACAGGGTCAACAGCCCCAGCATTTT
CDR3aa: CSGRQGQQPQHF

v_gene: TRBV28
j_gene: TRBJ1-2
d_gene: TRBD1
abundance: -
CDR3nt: TGTGCCAGCAGTCCACCGGGACAGGGGCGCCCCAACTATGGCTACACCTTC
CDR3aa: CASSPPGQGRPNYGYTF

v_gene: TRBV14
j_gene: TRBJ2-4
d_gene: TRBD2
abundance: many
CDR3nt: TGTGCCAGCAGCCAAGGGTTCACTAGCGGGGTCGGCATTCAGTACTTC
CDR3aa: CASSQGFTSGVGIQYF

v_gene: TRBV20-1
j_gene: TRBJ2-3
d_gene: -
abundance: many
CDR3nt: TGCAGTGCTCCTCTTTTGGATACGCAGTATTTT
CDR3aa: CSAPLLDTQYF

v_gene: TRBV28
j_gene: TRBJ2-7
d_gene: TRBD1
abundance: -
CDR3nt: TGTGCCAGCAGATCCACCGGGACAGGAGTGCAGTACTTC
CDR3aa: CASRSTGTGVQYF

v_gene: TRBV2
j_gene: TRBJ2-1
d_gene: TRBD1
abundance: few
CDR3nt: TGTGCCAGCAGGGTACAGGGGGTCTCCTACAATGAGCAGTTCTTC
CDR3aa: CASRVQGVSYNEQFF